Listed here are 4 T cell receptor beta chains from one sample, sequenced in a study of radiation and T cells in renal cell carcinoma. The time point was: blood 4 weeks post-SBRT, at nephrectomy. The treatment was: 15 Gy SBRT to primary tumor, nephrectomy 4 weeks later. TCRdb keeps only in-frame clones here, not all; method: immunoSEQ multiplex PCR. This table has under 100,000 clones, roughly 88% appearing once. This specimen consisted of blood, obtained from a patient whose treatment included radiotherapy and nephrectomy. The source is a man aged 55-75 years with renal cell carcinoma.

This chain's CDR3 is CAIRGAYNEQFF. Written as DNA, the CDR3 is TGTGCCATCAGAGGCGCTTACAATGAGCAGTTCTTC. This sequence joins TRBV10-3 and TRBJ2-1; D remains ambiguous. Germline assignment: CDR1 ENHRY and CDR2 SYGVKD. The CDR3 is 12 amino acids. The ends were cut back, 6 bases at V and 4 bases at J, with 7 bases in the middle.

This clone was counted a single time. The J gene is TRBJ1-1, the V gene TRBV11-2; D remains unclear. Germline V gene lookup returns CDR1 SGHAT and CDR2 FQNNGV. The CDR3 length is 13 residues. Trimming shortened V by 4 bases and J by 4 bases, and 10 bases separated the two germline ends. The CDR3 spells CASSSPRSTEAFF. CDR3 bases: TGTGCCAGCAGCTCCCCGCGATCCACTGAAGCTTTCTTT. Drawing the rest from reference TRBV11-2 and TRBJ1-1, the complete variable domain is EAGVAQSPRYKIIEKRQSVAFWCNPISGHATLYWYQQILGQGPKLLIQFQNNGVVDDSQLPKDRFSAERLKGVDSTLKIQPAKLEDSAVYLCASSSPRSTEAFFGQGTRLTVV.

This chain links TRBV2 with TRBJ2-1; D is perhaps TRBD2 (6 bases). V lost 6 bases and J 2 bases, leaving 14 bases between the germline ends. CDR1 is SNHLY, CDR2 FYNNEI, per germline. CDR3 length: 15 residues. CDR3 nucleotide sequence: TGTGCCAGCAGAACGGGACTGGACGCCTACAATGAGCAGTTCTTC. This translates into CASRTGLDAYNEQFF.

The CDR3 DNA reads TGCGCCAGCAGCCAAGATAGGAAGGGAATTGGCTACACCTTC. This encodes CASSQDRKGIGYTF. This chain joins TRBV4-1 and TRBJ1-2; unclear D gene. V was pared by 0 bases and J by 7 bases, with 12 bases between. CDR3 length equals 14 residues. CDR1 is MGHRA, CDR2 YSYEKL, per germline.